These T cell receptor beta chains were read from a single sample in a study of early T cells in non-severe SARS-CoV-2 infection. Each CDR3 protein gets one entry after TCRdb re-called the 5' RACE reads with MiXCR. The sample includes under 70,000 distinct CDR3 sequences, 4.5% to 7.5% of them seen just once. Sequencing used whole blood, obtained at baseline. The origin of the receptors is an adult who was a healthcare worker with PCR-confirmed SARS-CoV-2 infection or an uninfected control (not recorded which). Each CDR3 is given with its conserved first and last residue. D genes are given only for firm matches. Part of the rows lack a size; the others show once, few, many or a class for expanded clones.

cdr3_length d_call clone_size j_call v_call cdr3_aa cdr3_nt
13 - many TRBJ2-7 TRBV29-1 CSVAGTGTYEQYF TGCAGCGTTGCTGGGACGGGCACCTACGAGCAGTACTTC
13 - few TRBJ2-5 TRBV19 CASSGQTQETQYF TGTGCCAGTAGTGGACAGACCCAAGAGACCCAGTACTTC
14 - few TRBJ2-3 TRBV5-1 CASSRSEGGDTQYF TGCGCCAGCAGCCGGTCGGAAGGGGGAGATACGCAGTATTTT
18 TRBD1 many TRBJ2-3 TRBV6-7 CASSPPPGDRGNADTQYF TGTGCCAGCAGTCCCCCCCCCGGGGACAGGGGAAATGCAGATACGCAGTATTTT
15 TRBD1 many TRBJ1-5 TRBV28 CASSARQGNNQPQHF TGTGCCAGCAGCGCTCGACAGGGCAACAATCAGCCCCAGCATTTT
14 TRBD1 many TRBJ2-1 TRBV19 CASGGQGSYNEQFF TGTGCCAGTGGGGGACAGGGCAGCTACAATGAGCAGTTCTTC
15 TRBD2 - TRBJ2-1 TRBV6-1 CASSESGSAWDEQFF TGTGCCAGCAGTGAGAGCGGGAGCGCGTGGGATGAGCAGTTCTTC
17 TRBD1 many TRBJ2-6 TRBV6-2/TRBV6-3 CASRDRTGGSGANVLTF TGTGCCAGCAGAGACCGGACAGGGGGCTCTGGGGCCAACGTCCTGACTTTC
14 TRBD1 many TRBJ2-7 TRBV11-2 CASSLGTGPYEQYF TGTGCCAGCAGCTTAGGGACAGGGCCCTACGAGCAGTACTTC
15 TRBD2 many TRBJ2-3 TRBV20-1 CSAGPTSEHTDTQYF TGCAGTGCTGGGCCGACTAGCGAGCACACAGATACGCAGTATTTT
16 TRBD2 few TRBJ2-7 TRBV28 CASSSPFYSGRTEQYF TGTGCCAGCAGCTCCCCCTTTTATAGCGGGAGAACGGAGCAGTACTTC
16 TRBD1 many TRBJ2-7 TRBV18 CASSPTGQGAVYEQYF TGTGCCAGCTCACCGACCGGACAGGGGGCTGTGTACGAGCAGTACTTC
13 - - TRBJ1-3 TRBV10-3 CAISTAGGNTIYF TGTGCCATCAGCACGGCAGGGGGAAACACCATATATTTT
12 - many TRBJ2-7 TRBV29-1 CSVRSSSYEQYF TGCAGCGTACGGTCCAGTTCCTACGAGCAGTACTTC
13 - - TRBJ1-1 TRBV7-9 CASSLVENTEAFF TGTGCCAGCAGCTTAGTGGAGAACACTGAAGCTTTCTTT
15 - many TRBJ2-2 TRBV7-8 CASSPATGRAGELFF TGTGCCAGCAGCCCAGCGACAGGGAGGGCCGGGGAGCTGTTTTTT
16 - few TRBJ1-2 TRBV28 CASSSHEILANYGYTF TGTGCCAGCAGTTCGCATGAGATCTTAGCTAACTATGGCTACACCTTC
13 - - TRBJ1-3 TRBV29-1 CSAETFGGNTIYF TGCAGCGCCGAGACATTCGGGGGAAACACCATATATTTT
16 - - TRBJ1-5 TRBV4-3 CASSQGSGVWEQPQHF TGCGCCAGCAGCCAAGGATCTGGGGTTTGGGAGCAGCCCCAGCATTTT
16 - many TRBJ2-7 TRBV5-1 CASSSGWDQRNYEQYF TGCGCCAGCAGCTCGGGCTGGGATCAGCGGAACTACGAGCAGTACTTC
16 - many TRBJ2-1 TRBV24-1 CATSDLRAGLEDEQFF TGTGCCACCAGTGATTTGCGGGCGGGGTTGGAGGATGAGCAGTTCTTC
13 - many TRBJ1-2 TRBV28 CASRIDRNYGYTF TGTGCCAGCAGGATCGACAGAAACTATGGCTACACCTTC
16 - - TRBJ2-3 TRBV29-1 CSVEMVTGRGTDTQYF TGCAGCGTTGAAATGGTGACAGGGAGGGGCACAGATACGCAGTATTTT
13 TRBD1 few TRBJ1-6 TRBV20-1 CSATGTGGWALHF TGCAGTGCTACCGGGACAGGAGGTTGGGCCCTCCACTTT
12 - - TRBJ2-1 TRBV5-6 CASSLGRGEQFF TGTGCCAGCAGCTTAGGTCGGGGTGAGCAGTTCTTC
16 - few TRBJ1-4 TRBV5-1 CASSLGRTTTNEKLFF TGCGCCAGCAGCTTGGGGCGAACTACAACTAATGAAAAACTGTTTTTT
14 - - TRBJ2-5 TRBV3-1 CASSQDTAQETQYF TGTGCCAGCAGCCAAGATACAGCGCAAGAGACCCAGTACTTC
15 - - TRBJ2-6 TRBV12-5 CASGPRYSGANVLTF TGTGCTAGTGGTCCGCGTTACTCTGGGGCCAACGTCCTGACTTTC
15 TRBD1 once TRBJ2-1 TRBV15 CATSTRDRAFNEQFF TGTGCCACCAGCACCCGGGACAGGGCCTTCAATGAGCAGTTCTTC
17 TRBD1 many TRBJ2-7 TRBV11-1 CASSSPGTGSKTDEQYF TGTGCCAGCAGCAGTCCCGGGACAGGGTCCAAAACGGATGAGCAGTACTTC
13 - many TRBJ1-1 TRBV6-2/TRBV6-3 CASSYGWSTEAFF TGTGCCAGCAGTTACGGGTGGTCCACTGAAGCTTTCTTT